The clone carrying this T cell receptor (beta chain) was detected ten times or more. Antigen: not known. MiXCR, run by TCRdb on the 5' RACE reads, gives a single entry per CDR3 protein. The sample has about 20,000 distinct CDR3 sequences, about 16% seen once; the top ten hold 25% to 35%. This sample is drawn from a study of spatial heterogeneity in lung cancer. Whole-study results and caveats: Expanded intratumoral alpha and beta TCR counts tracked tumor mutation counts.

Time point defined: sample taken at primary tumor resection. The sequences come from lung tumor tissue, collected at surgery. This sequence originates from a female donor with early-stage non-small cell lung cancer.

The CDR3 is CASSPGTSGRLSNEQFF. The CDR3 coding sequence is TGCGCCAGCAGCCCCGGGACTAGCGGGAGATTATCCAATGAGCAGTTCTTC. The gene calls are TRBV5-1 and TRBJ2-1; 14 positions match TRBD2. This CDR3 comprises 17 residues. Per germline, CDR1 SGHRS and CDR2 YFSETQ. The J segment lost 6 bases and the V segment lost 4 bases, leaving 9 bases of the junction unmatched.